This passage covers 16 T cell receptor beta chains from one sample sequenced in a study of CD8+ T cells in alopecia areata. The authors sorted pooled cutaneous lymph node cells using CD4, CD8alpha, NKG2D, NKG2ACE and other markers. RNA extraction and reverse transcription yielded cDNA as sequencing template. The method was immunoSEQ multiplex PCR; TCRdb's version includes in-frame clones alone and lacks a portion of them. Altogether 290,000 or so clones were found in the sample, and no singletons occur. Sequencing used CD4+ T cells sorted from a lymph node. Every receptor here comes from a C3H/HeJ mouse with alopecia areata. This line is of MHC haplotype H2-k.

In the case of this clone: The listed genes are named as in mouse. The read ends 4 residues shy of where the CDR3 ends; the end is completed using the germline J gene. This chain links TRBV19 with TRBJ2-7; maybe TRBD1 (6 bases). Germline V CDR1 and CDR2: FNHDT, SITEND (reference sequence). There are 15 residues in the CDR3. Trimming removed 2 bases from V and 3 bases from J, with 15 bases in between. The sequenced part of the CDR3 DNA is TGTGCCAGCAGTATCTCACAGGGCGCGTACTAT. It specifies CASSISQGAYY. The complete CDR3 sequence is CASSISQGAYYEQYF.

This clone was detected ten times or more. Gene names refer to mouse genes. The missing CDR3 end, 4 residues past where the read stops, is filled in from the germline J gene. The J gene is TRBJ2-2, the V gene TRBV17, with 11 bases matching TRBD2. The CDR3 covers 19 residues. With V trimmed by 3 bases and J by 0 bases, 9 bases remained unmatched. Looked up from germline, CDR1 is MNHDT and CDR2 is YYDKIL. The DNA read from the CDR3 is TGTGCTAGCAGTAGTCGTCGGACTGGGGGGCGCTCAAACACCGGG. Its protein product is CASSSRRTGGRSNTG. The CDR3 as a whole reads CASSSRRTGGRSNTGQLYF.

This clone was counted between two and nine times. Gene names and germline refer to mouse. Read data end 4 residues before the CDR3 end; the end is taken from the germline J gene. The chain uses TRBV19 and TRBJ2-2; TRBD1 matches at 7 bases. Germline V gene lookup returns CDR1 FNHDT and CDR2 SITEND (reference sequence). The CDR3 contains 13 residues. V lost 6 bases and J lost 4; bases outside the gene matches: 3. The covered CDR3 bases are TGTGCCAGCAAGACAGGGACCACCGGG. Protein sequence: CASKTGTTG. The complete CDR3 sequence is CASKTGTTGQLYF.

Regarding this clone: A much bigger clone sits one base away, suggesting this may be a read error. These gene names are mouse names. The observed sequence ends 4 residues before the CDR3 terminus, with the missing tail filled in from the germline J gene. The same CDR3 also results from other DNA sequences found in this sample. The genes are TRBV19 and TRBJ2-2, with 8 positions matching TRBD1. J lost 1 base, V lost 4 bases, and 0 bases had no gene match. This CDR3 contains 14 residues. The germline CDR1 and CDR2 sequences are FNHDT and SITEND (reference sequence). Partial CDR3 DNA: TGTGCCAGCAGTGACAGGGGAAACACCGGG. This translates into CASSDRGNTG. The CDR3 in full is CASSDRGNTGQLYF. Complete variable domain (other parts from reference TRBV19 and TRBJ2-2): GGIITQTPKFLIGQEGQKLTLKCQQNFNHDTMYWYRQDSGKGLRLIYYSITENDLQKGDLSEGYDASREKKSSFSLTVTSAQKNEMAVFLCASSDRGNTGQLYFGEGSKLTVL.

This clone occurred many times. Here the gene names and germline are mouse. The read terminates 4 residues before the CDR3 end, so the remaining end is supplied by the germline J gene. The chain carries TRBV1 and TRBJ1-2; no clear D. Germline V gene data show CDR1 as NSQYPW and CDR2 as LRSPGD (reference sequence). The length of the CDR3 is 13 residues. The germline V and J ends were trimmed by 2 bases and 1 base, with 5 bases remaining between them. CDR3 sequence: CTCSAHQNSDYTF. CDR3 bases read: TGCACCTGCAGTGCACACCAAAACTCC.

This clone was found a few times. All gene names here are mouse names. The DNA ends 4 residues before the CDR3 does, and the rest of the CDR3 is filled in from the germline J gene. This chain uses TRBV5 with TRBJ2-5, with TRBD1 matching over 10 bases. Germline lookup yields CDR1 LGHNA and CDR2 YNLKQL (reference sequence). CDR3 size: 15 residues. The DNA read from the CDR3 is TGTGCCAGCAGCCAAGCCCCGGGACAGGGGGAC. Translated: CASSQAPGQGD. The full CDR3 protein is CASSQAPGQGDTQYF.

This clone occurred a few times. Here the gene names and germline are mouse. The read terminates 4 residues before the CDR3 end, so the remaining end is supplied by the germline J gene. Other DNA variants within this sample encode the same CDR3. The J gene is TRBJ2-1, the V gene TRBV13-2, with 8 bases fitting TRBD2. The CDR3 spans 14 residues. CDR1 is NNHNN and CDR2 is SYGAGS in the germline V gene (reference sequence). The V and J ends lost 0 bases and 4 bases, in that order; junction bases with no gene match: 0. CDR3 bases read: TGTGCCAGCGGTGATGCTGGGGGGTATGCT. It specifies CASGDAGGYA. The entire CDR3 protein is CASGDAGGYAEQFF.

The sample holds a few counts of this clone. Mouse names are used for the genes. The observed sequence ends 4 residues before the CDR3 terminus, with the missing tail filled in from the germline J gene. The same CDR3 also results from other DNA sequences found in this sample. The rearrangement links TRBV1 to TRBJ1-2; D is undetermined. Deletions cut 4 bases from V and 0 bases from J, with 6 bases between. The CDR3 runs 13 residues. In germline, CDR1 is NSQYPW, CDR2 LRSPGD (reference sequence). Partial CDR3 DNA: TGCACCTGCAGTGGTCAAGCAAACTCC. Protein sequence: CTCSGQANS. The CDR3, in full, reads CTCSGQANSDYTF.

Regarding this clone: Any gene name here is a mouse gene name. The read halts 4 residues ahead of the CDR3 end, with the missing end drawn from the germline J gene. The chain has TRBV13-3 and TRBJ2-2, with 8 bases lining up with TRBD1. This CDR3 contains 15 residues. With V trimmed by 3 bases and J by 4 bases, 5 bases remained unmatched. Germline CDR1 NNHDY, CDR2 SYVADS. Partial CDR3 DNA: TGTGCCAGCAGTGTCCAGGGGGCAGCCACCGGG. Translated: CASSVQGAATG. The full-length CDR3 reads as CASSVQGAATGQLYF.

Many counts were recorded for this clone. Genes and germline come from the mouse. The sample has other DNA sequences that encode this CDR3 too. The chain's CDR3 is CASSRDRGIYAEQFF. The sequenced CDR3 bases are TGTGCTAGCAGTAGAGATAGGGGGATTTATGCT. The chain recombines TRBV17 with TRBJ2-1; tentative D call: TRBD1 (6 bases). The read falls 4 residues short of the CDR3 end, and the missing part is taken from the germline J gene. The CDR3 is made up of 15 amino acids. Germline CDR1 and CDR2: MNHDT and YYDKIL. Trimming stripped 0 bases from V and 4 bases from J, with 10 bases between.

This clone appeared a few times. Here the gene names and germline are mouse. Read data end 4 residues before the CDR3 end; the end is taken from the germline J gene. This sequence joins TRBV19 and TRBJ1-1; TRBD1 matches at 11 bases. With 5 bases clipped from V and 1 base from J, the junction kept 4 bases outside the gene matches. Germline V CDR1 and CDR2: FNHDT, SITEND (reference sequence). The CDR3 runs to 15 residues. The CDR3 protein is CASRPDRGLNTEVFF. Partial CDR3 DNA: TGTGCCAGCAGGCCGGACAGGGGGCTGAACACA.

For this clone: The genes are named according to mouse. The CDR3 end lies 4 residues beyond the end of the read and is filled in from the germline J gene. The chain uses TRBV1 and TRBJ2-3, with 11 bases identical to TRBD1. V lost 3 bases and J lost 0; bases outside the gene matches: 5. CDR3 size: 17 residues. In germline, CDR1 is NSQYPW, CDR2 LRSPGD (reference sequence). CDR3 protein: CTCSALGTGGSAETLYF. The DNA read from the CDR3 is TGCACCTGCAGTGCCCTCGGGACAGGGGGAAGTGCAGAA.

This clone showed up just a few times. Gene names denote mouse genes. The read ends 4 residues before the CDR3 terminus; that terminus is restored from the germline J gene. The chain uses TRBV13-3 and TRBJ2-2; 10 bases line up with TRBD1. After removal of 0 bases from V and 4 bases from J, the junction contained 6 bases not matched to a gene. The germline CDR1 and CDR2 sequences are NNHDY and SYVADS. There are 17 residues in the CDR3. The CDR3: CASSDGGTGDGTGQLYF. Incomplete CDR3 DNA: TGTGCCAGCAGTGATGGGGGGACAGGGGACGGCACCGGG. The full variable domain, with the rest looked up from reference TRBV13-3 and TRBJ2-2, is EAAVTQSPRSKVAVTGGKVTLSCHQTNNHDYMYWYRQDTGHGLRLIHYSYVADSTEKGDIPDGYKASRPSQENFSLILELASLSQTAVYFCASSDGGTGDGTGQLYFGEGSKLTVL.

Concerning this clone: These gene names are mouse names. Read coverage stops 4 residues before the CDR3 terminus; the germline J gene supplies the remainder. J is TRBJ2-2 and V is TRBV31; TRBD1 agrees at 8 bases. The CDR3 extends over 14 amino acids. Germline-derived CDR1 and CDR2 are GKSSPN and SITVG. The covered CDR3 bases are TGTGCCTGGAGTCTCAGGGGGCGCTTCGGG. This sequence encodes CAWSLRGRFG. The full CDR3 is CAWSLRGRFGQLYF.

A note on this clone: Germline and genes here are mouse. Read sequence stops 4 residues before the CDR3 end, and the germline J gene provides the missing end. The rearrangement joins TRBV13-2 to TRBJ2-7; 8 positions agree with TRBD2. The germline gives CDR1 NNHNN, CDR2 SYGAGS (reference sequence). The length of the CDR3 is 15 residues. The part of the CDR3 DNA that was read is TGTGCCAGCGGTGATGCAAGGGGGGGGGCGGAT. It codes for CASGDARGGAD. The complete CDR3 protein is CASGDARGGADEQYF.

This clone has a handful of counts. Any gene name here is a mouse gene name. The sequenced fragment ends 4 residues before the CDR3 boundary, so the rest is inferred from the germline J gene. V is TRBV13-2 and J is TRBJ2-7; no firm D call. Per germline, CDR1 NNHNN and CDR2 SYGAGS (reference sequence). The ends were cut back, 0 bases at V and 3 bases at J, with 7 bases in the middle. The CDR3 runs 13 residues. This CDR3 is CASGDANSYEQYF. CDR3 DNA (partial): TGTGCCAGCGGTGATGCGAACAGCTAT.